Listed below are T cell receptor beta chains from one sample, sequenced in a study of regulatory T cells in long-lasting Graves disease. Each CDR3 protein is one row after TCRdb ran MiXCR on the multiplex PCR reads. The repertoire has around 400,000 distinct CDR3 sequences, around 20% of them found once; the top ten carry roughly 28%. Sample: peripheral blood mononuclear cells (PBMCs), taken when the disease was refractory, from a patient treated with antithyroid drugs. Receptors were obtained from a female donor with Graves disease. Each CDR3 is given with its conserved first and last residue. A D gene is named only where the DNA matches it firmly. Not all rows give a size; the values are once, few, many and, for expanded clones, a class.

v_call	clone_size	d_call	j_call	cdr3_aa	cdr3_nt
TRBV5-5	.	.	TRBJ2-6	CASSLVRTASSGANVLTF	TGTGCCAGCAGCTTGGTGCGGACGGCCAGTTCTGGGGCCAACGTCCTGACTTTC
TRBV29-1	.	TRBD2	TRBJ2-1	CSGMTSGRRNEQFF	TGCAGCGGGATGACTAGCGGGAGGAGAAATGAGCAGTTCTTC
TRBV28	few	.	TRBJ2-4	CASSLVSGLAKNIQYF	TGTGCCAGCAGTTTAGTGTCGGGACTAGCCAAAAACATTCAGTACTTC
TRBV28	many	.	TRBJ1-2	CASTYLWGIGYTF	TGTGCCAGCACCTATTTGTGGGGGATTGGCTACACCTTC
TRBV7-8	.	.	TRBJ2-7	CASSPMIATFSYEQYF	TGTGCCAGCAGCCCCATGATAGCGACCTTCTCCTACGAGCAGTACTTC
TRBV5-1	.	.	TRBJ2-7	CASSPVNEGSYEQYF	TGCGCCAGCAGCCCGGTAAATGAGGGATCCTACGAGCAGTACTTC
TRBV20-1	many	.	TRBJ1-2	CSARVDGYTF	TGCAGTGCCAGGGTCGATGGCTACACCTTC
TRBV9	.	.	TRBJ2-1	CASSVGPPSYNEQFF	TGTGCCAGCAGCGTAGGGCCTCCCTCCTACAATGAGCAGTTCTTC
TRBV20-1	.	.	TRBJ1-1	CSARILNTEAFF	TGCAGTGCAAGAATCTTGAACACTGAAGCTTTCTTT
TRBV6-5	many	.	TRBJ1-2	CASSYSDGYTF	TGTGCCAGCAGTTACTCGGATGGCTACACCTTC
TRBV19	.	TRBD1	TRBJ1-1	CASGLTGFTEAFF	TGTGCCAGTGGCCTGACAGGGTTCACTGAAGCTTTCTTT
TRBV20-1	.	TRBD1	TRBJ1-4	CSARDGRTGDEKLFF	TGCAGTGCTAGAGATGGTCGGACAGGTGATGAAAAACTGTTTTTT
TRBV6-1	few	.	TRBJ2-3	CASSPRGADTQYF	TGTGCCAGCAGTCCCAGGGGAGCGGATACGCAGTATTTT
TRBV19	.	.	TRBJ2-7	CASSKVKNRGGFSRYEQYF	TGTGCCAGTAGTAAGGTGAAAAACAGGGGAGGGTTTTCGCGGTACGAGCAGTACTTC
TRBV29-1	few	TRBD1	TRBJ1-2	CSVSGGPNYGYTF	TGCAGCGTGTCAGGGGGCCCGAACTATGGCTACACCTTC
TRBV2	many	.	TRBJ2-2	CASPWLNDGTGELFF	TGTGCCAGCCCTTGGCTTAATGACGGCACCGGGGAGCTGTTTTTT
TRBV20-1	.	TRBD2	TRBJ2-2	CSARTGRGNTGELFF	TGCAGTGCTAGGACGGGGAGGGGGAACACCGGGGAGCTGTTTTTT
TRBV20-1	many	TRBD2	TRBJ2-7	CSAMAGTSGSHEQYF	TGCAGTGCTATGGCCGGGACTAGCGGGAGCCACGAGCAGTACTTC
TRBV6-1	many	TRBD1	TRBJ1-4	CASSTGTGVRKLFF	TGTGCCAGCAGCACCGGGACAGGGGTACGGAAACTGTTTTTT
TRBV28	many	.	TRBJ1-5	CASSLVGQGPGQPQHF	TGTGCCAGCAGTTTAGTGGGACAAGGGCCCGGCCAGCCCCAGCATTTT
TRBV4-3	.	.	TRBJ2-7	CASSHGTAGGYEQYF	TGCGCCAGCAGCCATGGGACTGCCGGAGGCTACGAGCAGTACTTC
TRBV7-2	.	.	TRBJ2-1	CASSLPMGDEQFF	TGTGCCAGCAGCTTGCCCATGGGCGATGAGCAGTTCTTC
TRBV30	.	.	TRBJ2-7	CAWSVGDGTYEQYF	TGTGCCTGGAGTGTGGGAGACGGGACCTACGAGCAGTACTTC
TRBV11-1	few	.	TRBJ1-1	CASSWDTSNTEAFF	TGTGCCAGCAGCTGGGACACCTCGAACACTGAAGCTTTCTTT
TRBV6-1	many	.	TRBJ2-5	CASSEQEQETQYF	TGTGCCAGCAGCGAGCAGGAACAAGAGACCCAGTACTTC
TRBV27	.	.	TRBJ2-7	CASSLSPPGFGTYEQYF	TGTGCCAGCAGTTTATCCCCCCCGGGGTTTGGAACCTACGAGCAGTACTTC
TRBV20-1	many	TRBD1	TRBJ1-2	CSARVLDRVVHGYTF	TGCAGTGCTAGAGTCTTGGACAGGGTGGTCCATGGCTACACCTTC
TRBV2	many	.	TRBJ1-4	CASSTRGPANEKLFF	TGTGCCAGCAGCACTCGAGGGCCTGCTAATGAAAAACTGTTTTTT
TRBV2	many	.	TRBJ2-2	CASSLDREGGELFF	TGTGCCAGCAGTTTGGACAGGGAGGGCGGGGAGCTGTTTTTT
TRBV10-3	few	TRBD1	TRBJ1-1	CAISENRGGTEAFF	TGTGCCATCAGTGAGAACAGGGGGGGGACTGAAGCTTTCTTT
TRBV11-2	many	.	TRBJ2-5	CASSLLSRSEETQYF	TGTGCCAGCAGCTTATTATCTAGGTCGGAAGAGACCCAGTACTTC
TRBV29-1	few	.	TRBJ2-3	CSGRQSTDTQYF	TGCAGCGGTAGACAGTCGACAGATACGCAGTATTTT
TRBV7-2	many	.	TRBJ2-5	CASSLGGQGQETQYF	TGTGCCAGCAGCTTAGGAGGCCAGGGCCAAGAGACCCAGTACTTC
TRBV12-3/TRBV12-4	.	.	TRBJ2-6	CASSSSPGANVLTF	TGTGCCAGCAGCAGTAGTCCTGGGGCCAACGTCCTGACTTTC
TRBV6-1	.	.	TRBJ1-1	CASSLRGADTEAFF	TGTGCCAGCAGTCTTCGGGGCGCAGACACTGAAGCTTTCTTT
TRBV5-6	few	TRBD1	TRBJ2-5	CASRLGQGIQETQYF	TGTGCCAGCAGACTCGGACAGGGAATACAAGAGACCCAGTACTTC
TRBV11-2	many	TRBD1	TRBJ2-5	CASSSRFATGGPKETQYF	TGTGCCAGCAGCTCCCGTTTCGCGACAGGGGGACCAAAAGAGACCCAGTACTTC
TRBV10-3	many	TRBD1	TRBJ2-7	CAISEDGTGGEQYF	TGTGCCATCAGTGAAGACGGGACAGGGGGCGAGCAGTACTTC
TRBV7-2	.	.	TRBJ2-2	CASSLSGGISHGELFF	TGTGCCAGCAGCTTAAGTGGGGGGATCAGCCACGGGGAGCTGTTTTTT
TRBV7-8	.	.	TRBJ1-1	CASSLGGSTHTEAFF	TGTGCCAGCAGCTTAGGGGGCAGTACCCACACTGAAGCTTTCTTT
TRBV5-1	few	TRBD2	TRBJ2-5	CASSGGTSEDFVTQYF	TGCGCCAGCAGCGGGGGGACTAGTGAAGATTTTGTGACCCAGTACTTC